This TCR beta chain was documented in a study of blood T cell repertoires in COVID-19. Germline V gene sequence: CDR1 MDHEN, CDR2 SYDVKM. Trimming shortened V by 6 bases and J by 5 bases, and 13 bases separated the two germline ends. CDR3 length equals 13 residues. Using immunoSEQ multiplex PCR, the repertoire was profiled, and TCRdb retains in-frame clones only, with some absent. In the table there are about 180,000 clones, roughly 85% of which are singletons. The specimen sequenced was peripheral blood. The origin of this receptor is a man over 45 with active or convalescent COVID-19. This sequence joins TRBV28 and TRBJ1-2; D ambiguous. CDR3 bases: TGTGCCAGCAGCCTCGCTACAGCATATGGCTACACCTTC. This gives the protein CASSLATAYGYTF.